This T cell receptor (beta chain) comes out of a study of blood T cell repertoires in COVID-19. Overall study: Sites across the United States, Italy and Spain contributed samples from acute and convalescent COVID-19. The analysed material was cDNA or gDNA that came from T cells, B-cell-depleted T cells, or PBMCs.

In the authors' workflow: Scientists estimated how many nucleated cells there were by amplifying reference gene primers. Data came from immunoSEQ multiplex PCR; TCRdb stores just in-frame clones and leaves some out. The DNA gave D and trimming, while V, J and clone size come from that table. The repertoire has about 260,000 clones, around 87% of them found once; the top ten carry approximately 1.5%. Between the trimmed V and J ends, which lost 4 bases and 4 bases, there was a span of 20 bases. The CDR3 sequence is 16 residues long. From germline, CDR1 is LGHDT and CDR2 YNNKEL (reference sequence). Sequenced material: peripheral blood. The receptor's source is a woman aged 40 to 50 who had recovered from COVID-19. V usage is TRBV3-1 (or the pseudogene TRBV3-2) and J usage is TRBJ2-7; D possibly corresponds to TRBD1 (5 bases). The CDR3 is CASSLFRGATKYEQYF. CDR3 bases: TGTGCCAGCAGCCTCTTCCGTGGGGCCACAAAATACGAGCAGTACTTC.